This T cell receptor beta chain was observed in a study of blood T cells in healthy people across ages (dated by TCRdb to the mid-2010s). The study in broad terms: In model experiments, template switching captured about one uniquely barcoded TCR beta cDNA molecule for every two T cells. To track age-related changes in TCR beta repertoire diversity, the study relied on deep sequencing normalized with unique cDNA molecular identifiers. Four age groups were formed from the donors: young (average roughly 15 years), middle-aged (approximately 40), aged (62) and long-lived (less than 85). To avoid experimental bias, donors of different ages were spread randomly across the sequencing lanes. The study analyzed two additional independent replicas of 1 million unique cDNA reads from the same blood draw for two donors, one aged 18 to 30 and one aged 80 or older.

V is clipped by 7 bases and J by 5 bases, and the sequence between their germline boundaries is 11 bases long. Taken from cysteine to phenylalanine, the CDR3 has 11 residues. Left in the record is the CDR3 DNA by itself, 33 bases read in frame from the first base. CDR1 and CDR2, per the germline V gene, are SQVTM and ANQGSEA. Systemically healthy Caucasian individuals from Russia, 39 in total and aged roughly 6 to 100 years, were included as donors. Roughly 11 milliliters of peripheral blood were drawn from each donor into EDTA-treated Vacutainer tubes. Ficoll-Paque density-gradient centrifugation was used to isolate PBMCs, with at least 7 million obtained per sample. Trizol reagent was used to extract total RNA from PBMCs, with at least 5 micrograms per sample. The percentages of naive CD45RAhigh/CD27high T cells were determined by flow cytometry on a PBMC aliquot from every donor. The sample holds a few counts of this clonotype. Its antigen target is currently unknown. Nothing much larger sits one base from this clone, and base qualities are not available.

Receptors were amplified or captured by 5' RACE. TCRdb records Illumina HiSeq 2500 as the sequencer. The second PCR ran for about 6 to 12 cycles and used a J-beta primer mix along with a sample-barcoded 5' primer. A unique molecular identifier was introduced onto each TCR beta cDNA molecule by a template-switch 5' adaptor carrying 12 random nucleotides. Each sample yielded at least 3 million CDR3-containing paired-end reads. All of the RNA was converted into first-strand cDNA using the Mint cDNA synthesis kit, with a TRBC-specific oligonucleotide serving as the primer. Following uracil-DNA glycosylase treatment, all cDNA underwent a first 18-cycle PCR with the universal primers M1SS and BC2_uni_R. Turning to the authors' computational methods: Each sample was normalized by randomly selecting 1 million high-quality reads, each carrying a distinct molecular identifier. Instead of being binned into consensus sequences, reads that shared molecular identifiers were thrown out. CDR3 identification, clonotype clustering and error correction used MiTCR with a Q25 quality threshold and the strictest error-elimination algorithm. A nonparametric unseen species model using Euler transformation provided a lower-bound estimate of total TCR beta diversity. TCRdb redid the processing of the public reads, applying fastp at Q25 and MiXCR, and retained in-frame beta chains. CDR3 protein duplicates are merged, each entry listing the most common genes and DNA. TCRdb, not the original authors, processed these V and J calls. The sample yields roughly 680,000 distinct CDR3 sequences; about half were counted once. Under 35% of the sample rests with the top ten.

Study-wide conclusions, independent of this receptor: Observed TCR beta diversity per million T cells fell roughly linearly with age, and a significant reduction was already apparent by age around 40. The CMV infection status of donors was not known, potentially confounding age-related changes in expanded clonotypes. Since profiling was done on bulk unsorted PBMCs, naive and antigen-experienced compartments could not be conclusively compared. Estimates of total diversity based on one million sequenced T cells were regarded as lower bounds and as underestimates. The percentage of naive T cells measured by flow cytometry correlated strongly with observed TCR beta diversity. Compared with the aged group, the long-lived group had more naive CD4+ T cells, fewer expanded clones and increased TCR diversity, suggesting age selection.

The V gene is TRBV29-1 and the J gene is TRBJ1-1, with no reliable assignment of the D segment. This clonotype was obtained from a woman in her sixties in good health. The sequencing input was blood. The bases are TGCAGCGCCCGCCCTAAGACTGAAGCTTTCTTT. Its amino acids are CSARPKTEAFF.